What follows are 2 T cell receptor beta chains derived from one specimen sequenced in a study of metastatic and nonmetastatic thyroid tumors. Prior to thyroid surgery, none of the patients had received any treatment. TCRdb redid the clone calls on the PCR reads using MiXCR. The repertoire holds about 18,000 clones, with under 30% as singletons. The specimen was tumor tissue. Receptors were obtained from a male donor with papillary thyroid cancer or a benign thyroid nodule (not recorded which). Some clones in this sample may be carry-over from other donors' samples.

V is TRBV30 and J is TRBJ1-1, with 7 positions matching TRBD1. J lost 5 bases, V lost 1 base, and 7 bases had no gene match. The germline CDR1 and CDR2 sequences are GTSNPN and SVGIG (reference sequence). The CDR3 runs to 14 residues. The CDR3 reads CAWSALRQGTEAFF. The CDR3 DNA sequence: TGTGCCTGGAGTGCCCTCAGACAGGGTACTGAAGCTTTCTTT. Filled out from reference TRBV30 and TRBJ1-1, the complete variable domain reads SQTIHQWPATLVQPVGSPLSLECTVEGTSNPNLYWYRQAAGRGLQLLFYSVGIGQISSEVPQNLSASRPQDRQFILSSKKLLLSDSGFYLCAWSALRQGTEAFFGQGTRLTVV.

The chain uses TRBV18 and TRBJ2-7, with D tentatively TRBD2 (5 bases). V dropped 3 bases and J dropped 3 bases, with 12 bases sitting between them. The CDR3 runs to 14 residues. The germline V gene has CDR1 KGHSH and CDR2 LQKENI. The CDR3 bases are TGTGCCAGCTCACCGGGAGAAAACAGCTACGAGCAGTACTTC. Encoded protein: CASSPGENSYEQYF.